This T cell receptor (beta chain) was identified during a study of T cell responses to AZD1222 COVID-19 vaccine. Broader study findings: The study found Spike-specific TCR breadth and depth rose after two AZD1222 doses.

Repertoires were generated with immunoSEQ multiplex PCR, while TCRdb's copy carries only in-frame clones and drops some. The sample consists of approximately 60,000 clones, around 83% of them appearing once. Regarding this clone: The antigen remains unidentified.

Germline CDR1 PRHDT, CDR2 FYEKMQ (reference sequence). This CDR3 contains 18 residues. Unmatched junction bases numbered 14, after V lost 6 bases and J lost 1 base. The chain joins TRBV13 to TRBJ2-2, with TRBD1 matching 7 bases. The sequenced sample was peripheral blood, obtained on day 0 of MenACWY control vaccination. The TCR sequence derives from an adult in good health. The CDR3 sequence is CASRQGGLDRRNTGELFF. The DNA for the CDR3 is TGTGCCAGCAGACAGGGCGGTTTGGACAGGCGGAACACCGGGGAGCTGTTTTTT.